The 25 T cell receptor beta chains presented below share a single source sample, sequenced in a study of blood T cell repertoires in COVID-19. Clones were sequenced by immunoSEQ multiplex PCR, and TCRdb holds only the in-frame ones, with some missing. Of around 230,000 clones listed, 88% were seen once; the top ten hold approximately 2.7%. Input material: PBMCs or T cells enriched from blood (not recorded which). The receptors originated from a woman aged 30 to 39 who had recovered from COVID-19.

The J gene is TRBJ2-1, the V gene TRBV7-6, with D possibly being TRBD2 (6 bases). CDR1 is SGHVS, CDR2 FNYEAQ, per germline. The CDR3 contains 14 residues. Between the trimmed V and J ends, which lost 2 bases and 4 bases, there was a span of 9 bases. CDR3 protein: CASSLTGLYNEQFF. The CDR3 DNA reads TGTGCCAGCAGCTTAACAGGACTATACAATGAGCAGTTCTTC.

The J gene is TRBJ1-2, the V gene TRBV5-6, with 7 bases aligning to TRBD1. Germline trimming cut 0 bases from V and 5 bases from J; bases unmatched to any gene: 7. Germline V lookup: CDR1 SGHDT, CDR2 YYEEEE. The CDR3 length is 15 residues. The CDR3: CASSLEIRGEYGYTF. CDR3 DNA: TGTGCCAGCAGCTTGGAAATCAGGGGGGAATATGGCTACACCTTC.

The chain joins TRBV25-1 to TRBJ1-3; TRBD1 aligns across 9 bases. CDR3 size: 15 residues. The V gene's germline CDR1 is MGHDK and CDR2 SYGVNS. Germline trimming cut 5 bases from V and 3 bases from J; bases unmatched to any gene: 5. The CDR3 DNA reads TGTGCCAGCAGTCCCCACAGGGGGCATGGAAACACCATATATTTT. Residues: CASSPHRGHGNTIYF.

The rearrangement uses TRBV5-4 and TRBJ1-2; TRBD1 matches 12 bases. The germline gives CDR1 SGHNT, CDR2 YYREEE (reference sequence). CDR3 length equals 14 residues. J lost 8 bases, V lost 6 bases, and 8 bases had no gene match. The CDR3 loop reads CASTTGQGARGYTF. CDR3 bases: TGTGCCAGCACGACGGGACAGGGGGCGAGGGGCTACACCTTC.

A remark on this clone: Mismatch with germline at one junction end may stem from a read error. The chain couples TRBV6-6 to TRBJ1-2; D possibly corresponds to TRBD1 (5 bases). This CDR3 spans 14 amino acids. CDR1 is MNHNY, CDR2 SVGAGI, per germline (reference sequence). The CDR3 protein is CASSDSGQGDGYTF. CDR3 coding DNA: TGTGCCAGCAGTGACTCGGGCCAGGGTGATGGCTACACCTTC.

The chain has TRBV19 and TRBJ1-5; D gene unclear. V lost 7 bases to trimming and J lost 5 bases, with 9 bases between them. This CDR3 spans 12 amino acids. Per germline, CDR1 LNHDA and CDR2 SQIVND (reference sequence). The CDR3 here is CASNERDQPQHF. CDR3 nucleotides: TGTGCCAGTAATGAGAGAGATCAGCCCCAGCATTTT.

V is TRBV4-1 and J is TRBJ2-2, with 15 nucleotides matching TRBD2. The CDR3 runs to 18 residues. CDR1 and CDR2 (germline): MGHRA, YSYEKL. J gave up 2 bases and V 4 bases, and 5 bases lay outside the gene matches. CDR3 nucleotides: TGCGCCAGCAGCCTCGGACTAGCGGGGGGGCCTAACACCGGGGAGCTGTTTTTT. It codes for CASSLGLAGGPNTGELFF.

The chain couples TRBV4-1 to TRBJ2-5; D not resolved. The CDR3 consists of 13 residues. The V end was cut by 4 bases, the J end by 2 bases, with 8 bases between. CDR1 and CDR2 (germline): MGHRA, YSYEKL. The CDR3 loop reads CASSLQLQETQYF. DNA for the CDR3: TGCGCCAGCAGCCTACAGCTGCAAGAGACCCAGTACTTC.

V usage is TRBV5-6 and J usage is TRBJ2-3, with a tentative D call TRBD1 (6 bases). Germline CDR1 is SGHDT and CDR2 is YYEEEE. CDR3 size: 14 residues. Trimming took off 3 bases at V and 3 bases at J, with 11 bases between the two ends. The CDR3 spells CASSWEQGTDTQYF. Written as DNA, the CDR3 is TGTGCCAGCAGCTGGGAACAGGGAACAGATACGCAGTATTTT.

The chain has TRBV5-8 and TRBJ2-2, with 9 bases identical to TRBD2. The CDR3 is 15 amino acids. Germline-derived CDR1 and CDR2 are SGHTS and YDEGEE. The V segment lost 4 bases and the J segment 5 bases; nucleotides outside the gene matches: 6. Written as DNA, the CDR3 is TGTGCCAGCAGCCTAGCGGGGCGAGGAACCGGGGAGCTGTTTTTT. It codes for CASSLAGRGTGELFF.

The chain employs TRBV6-5 and TRBJ2-2; D is perhaps TRBD1 (5 bases). Germline lookup yields CDR1 MNHEY and CDR2 SVGAGI. The CDR3 has 13 residues. V was clipped by 7 bases and J by 4 bases, with 10 bases between them. CDR3 residues: CASKPRVTGELFF. Here the CDR3 DNA reads TGTGCCAGCAAACCCAGGGTCACCGGGGAGCTGTTTTTT.

The chain has TRBV9 and TRBJ2-3; tentative D call: TRBD1 (5 bases). V shed 0 bases and J shed 1 base, with 9 bases lying between them. Looked up from germline, CDR1 is SGDLS and CDR2 is YYNGEE. The CDR3 runs to 15 residues. The CDR3 region is CASSVGLGGTDTQYF. In nucleotides, the CDR3 is TGTGCCAGCAGCGTAGGATTAGGGGGCACAGATACGCAGTATTTT.

This chain links TRBV7-9 with TRBJ2-3; tentative D call: TRBD2 (6 bases). The CDR3 contains 16 residues. The germline CDR1 and CDR2 sequences are SEHNR and FQNEAQ (reference sequence). V was clipped by 1 base and J by 2 bases, with 13 bases between them. The DNA for the CDR3 is TGTGCCAGCAGCTTAGGAACGGGGGAGGTCACAGATACGCAGTATTTT. Translating gives CASSLGTGEVTDTQYF.

This chain joins TRBV4-2 and TRBJ1-2; TRBD1 aligns across 12 bases. The CDR3 extends over 15 amino acids. V dropped 5 bases and J dropped 6; count of bases not matched to a gene: 7. CDR1 and CDR2 from the germline V gene are LGHNA and YNFKEQ. The CDR3 region is CASSTRDRGQNGYTF. In DNA, the CDR3 is TGTGCCAGCAGCACCCGGGACAGGGGGCAGAATGGCTACACCTTC.

The sample holds one count of this clone. The chain has TRBV3-1 (or the pseudogene TRBV3-2) and TRBJ2-7; TRBD2 agrees at 9 bases. The CDR3 has 16 residues. Germline CDR1 is LGHDT and CDR2 is YNNKEL (reference sequence). The V and J ends lost 1 base and 4 bases, in that order; junction bases with no gene match: 8. Written as DNA, the CDR3 is TGTGCCAGCAGCCAAGGGTATGCGGGGGGGCTGTACGAGCAGTACTTC. It yields the protein CASSQGYAGGLYEQYF.

V and J are TRBV5-1 and TRBJ2-5, with a possible D match to TRBD1 (6 bases). Trimming stripped 3 bases from V and 3 bases from J, with 15 bases between. Germline V lookup: CDR1 SGHRS, CDR2 YFSETQ. CDR3 length equals 15 residues. CDR3 protein: CASSSEVGAEETQYF. DNA for the CDR3: TGCGCCAGCAGCTCCGAGGTGGGGGCAGAAGAGACCCAGTACTTC.

V gene TRBV15 combines with J gene TRBJ1-1; no reliable D call. Per the germline V gene, CDR1 is LNHNV and CDR2 is YYDKDF (reference sequence). V lost 1 base to trimming and J lost 1 base, with 7 bases between them. This CDR3 has 14 amino acids. In DNA, the CDR3 is TGTGCCACCAGCAGAGTTTATTCGAACACTGAAGCTTTCTTT. Protein product: CATSRVYSNTEAFF.

The chain joins TRBV27 to TRBJ1-5; 8 nucleotides match TRBD1. Germline-derived CDR1 and CDR2 are MNHEY and SMNVEV (reference sequence). CDR3 length: 15 amino acids. V lost 10 bases and J lost 2; bases outside the gene matches: 10. CDR3 protein: CATRPQGAGNQPQHF. The CDR3 coding sequence is TGTGCCACCAGACCCCAGGGGGCGGGCAATCAGCCCCAGCATTTT.

This chain links TRBV15 with TRBJ2-2; D remains ambiguous. With 3 bases removed from V and 5 bases from J, the gap between germline ends came to 16 bases. Germline V gene data show CDR1 as LNHNV and CDR2 as YYDKDF (reference sequence). This CDR3 has 16 residues. The CDR3 coding sequence is TGTGCCACCAGCAGCCCCCGTGCTAGTCAAACCGGGGAGCTGTTTTTT. Protein: CATSSPRASQTGELFF.

This CDR3 reads CASSQDVRGDILQPQHF. The CDR3 nucleotides are TGTGCCAGCAGCCAAGATGTAAGAGGGGACATTCTCCAGCCCCAGCATTTT. The chain carries TRBV4-2 and TRBJ1-5, with a possible D match to TRBD1 (6 bases). The CDR3 sequence is 17 residues long. V was trimmed by 0 bases and J by 7 bases, leaving 19 bases between them. Germline CDR1 and CDR2: LGHNA and YNFKEQ.

The gene calls are TRBV5-6 and TRBJ1-2; 9 bases are a match to TRBD1. This CDR3 comprises 17 residues. The germline gives CDR1 SGHDT, CDR2 YYEEEE. V was pared by 0 bases and J by 6 bases, with 12 bases of the junction left unmatched. The chain's CDR3 is CASSLASGQGWKDGYTF. In DNA, the CDR3 is TGTGCCAGCAGCTTGGCCTCGGGACAGGGTTGGAAGGATGGCTACACCTTC.

The chain's CDR3 is CASSPPGQALYGYTF. The CDR3 region has the DNA TGTGCCAGCAGCCCGCCGGGACAGGCACTCTATGGCTACACCTTC. This sequence joins TRBV4-2 and TRBJ1-2; TRBD1 matches 8 bases. Germline CDR1 reads LGHNA; CDR2 reads YNFKEQ. CDR3 length: 15 residues. V lost 4 bases, J lost 4 bases, and 8 bases stayed unmatched.

This chain links TRBV4-1 with TRBJ2-5, with a weak D call TRBD2 (5 bases). Germline loops: CDR1 MGHRA, CDR2 YSYEKL. The V and J ends lost 1 base and 1 base respectively, with 10 bases between them. There are 15 residues in the CDR3. The DNA of the CDR3 is TGCGCCAGCAGCCAAGTGAGCGGCAGCCAAGAGACCCAGTACTTC. Translation: CASSQVSGSQETQYF.

The CDR3 here is CASSRNRQGTDGYTF. The CDR3, as DNA: TGTGCCAGCAGTCGGAACCGACAGGGGACGGATGGCTACACCTTC. The chain joins TRBV6-5 to TRBJ1-2; 8 bases match TRBD1. This CDR3 is built from 15 residues. The junction had 11 bases not matched to a gene; V was cut back by 5 bases and J by 6 bases. The germline V gene has CDR1 MNHEY and CDR2 SVGAGI.

The chain combines TRBV9 with TRBJ1-4, with D possibly matching TRBD1 (6 bases). Germline CDR1 and CDR2: SGDLS and YYNGEE. Trimming left V 1 base short and J 0 bases short, with 16 bases between. The CDR3 runs to 18 residues. CDR3 in amino acids: CASSVRAGDVATNEKLFF. As DNA, the CDR3 is TGTGCCAGCAGCGTAAGGGCAGGGGATGTTGCAACTAATGAAAAACTGTTTTTT.